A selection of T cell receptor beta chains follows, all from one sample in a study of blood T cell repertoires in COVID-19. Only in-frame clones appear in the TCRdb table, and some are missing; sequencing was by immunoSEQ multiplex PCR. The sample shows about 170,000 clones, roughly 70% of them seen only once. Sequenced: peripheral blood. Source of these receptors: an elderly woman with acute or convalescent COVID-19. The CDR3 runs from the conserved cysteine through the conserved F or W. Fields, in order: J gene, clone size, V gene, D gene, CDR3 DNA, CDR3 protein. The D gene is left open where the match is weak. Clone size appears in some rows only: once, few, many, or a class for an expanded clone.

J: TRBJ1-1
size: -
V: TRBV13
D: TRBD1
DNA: TGTGCCAGCAGTCTGACAGGGCTCCAAAGGGACACTGAAGCTTTCTTT
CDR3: CASSLTGLQRDTEAFF

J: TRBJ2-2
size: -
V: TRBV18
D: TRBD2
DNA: TGTGCCAGCTCACCACCGGGACTAGGATCCGGGGAGCTGTTTTTT
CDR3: CASSPPGLGSGELFF

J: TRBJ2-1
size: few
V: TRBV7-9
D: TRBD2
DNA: TGTGCCAGCAGCTTTAGGAATAGCGGGAGGCCTGAGCAGTTCTTC
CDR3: CASSFRNSGRPEQFF

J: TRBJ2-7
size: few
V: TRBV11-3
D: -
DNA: TGTGCCAGCAGCCCCCCCGAGGAACGGTCGGCCTACGAGCAGTACTTC
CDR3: CASSPPEERSAYEQYF

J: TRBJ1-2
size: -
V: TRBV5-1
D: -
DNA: TGCGCCAGCAGCTCGTCGAGGTTTTCCTACACCTTC
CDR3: CASSSSRFSYTF

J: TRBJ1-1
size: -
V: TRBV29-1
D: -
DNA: TGCAGCGTTGATCGGGGACTTGACACTGAAGCTTTCTTT
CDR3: CSVDRGLDTEAFF

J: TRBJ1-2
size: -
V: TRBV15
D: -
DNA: TGTGCCACCAGCACCCGGGCCACCGGGGGAGGCTACACCTTC
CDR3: CATSTRATGGGYTF

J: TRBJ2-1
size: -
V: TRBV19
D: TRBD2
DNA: TGTGCCAGTAGTCTAGCGGTGACATCCTACAATGAGCAGTTCTTC
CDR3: CASSLAVTSYNEQFF

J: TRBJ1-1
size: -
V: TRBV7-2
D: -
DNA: TGTGCCAGCAGCTTACGGCAGGAAGCTGAAGCTTTCTTT
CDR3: CASSLRQEAEAFF

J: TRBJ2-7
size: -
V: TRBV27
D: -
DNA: TGTGCCAGCAGTTTACGCGGAATTGCCTACGAGCAGTACTTC
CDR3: CASSLRGIAYEQYF

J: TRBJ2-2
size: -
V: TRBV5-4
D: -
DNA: TGTGCCAGCAGCTTGGCTCAGAGGGGGACCGGGGAGCTGTTTTTT
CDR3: CASSLAQRGTGELFF

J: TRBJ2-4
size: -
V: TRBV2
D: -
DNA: TGTGCCAGCAGTGCGGGGGACTCCATAAACATTCAGTACTTC
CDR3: CASSAGDSINIQYF

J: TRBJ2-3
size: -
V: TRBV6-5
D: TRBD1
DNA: TGTGCCAGCAGACGCCAGGGGACAGGGACAGATACGCAGTATTTT
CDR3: CASRRQGTGTDTQYF

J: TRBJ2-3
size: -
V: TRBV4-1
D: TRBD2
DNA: TGCGCCAGCAGCCAAGATTTTCGACTAGCTTCAGATACGCAGTATTTT
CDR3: CASSQDFRLASDTQYF

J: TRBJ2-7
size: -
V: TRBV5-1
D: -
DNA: TGCGCCAGCAGCTTGGGGGGCGGTCAAGACGAGCAGTACTTC
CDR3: CASSLGGGQDEQYF

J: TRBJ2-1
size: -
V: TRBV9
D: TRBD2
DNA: TGTGCCAGCAGCTCCCCGACTAGCGGGAGGGCCCCCTACAATGAGCAGTTCTTC
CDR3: CASSSPTSGRAPYNEQFF

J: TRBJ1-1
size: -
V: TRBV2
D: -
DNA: TGTGCCAGCAGTGAGGGCGGGACCGACACTGAAGCTTTCTTT
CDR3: CASSEGGTDTEAFF

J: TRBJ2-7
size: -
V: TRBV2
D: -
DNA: TGTGCCAGCAGTCAGCAGGGAATCTACGAGCAGTACTTC
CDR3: CASSQQGIYEQYF

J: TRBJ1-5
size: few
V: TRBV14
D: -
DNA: TGTGCCAGCAGCCAGTTTGTAAATCAGCCCCAGCATTTT
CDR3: CASSQFVNQPQHF

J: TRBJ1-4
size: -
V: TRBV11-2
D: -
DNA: TGTGCCAGCAGGCGAGGGAGGGGAGGGGAAAAACTGTTTTTT
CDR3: CASRRGRGGEKLFF